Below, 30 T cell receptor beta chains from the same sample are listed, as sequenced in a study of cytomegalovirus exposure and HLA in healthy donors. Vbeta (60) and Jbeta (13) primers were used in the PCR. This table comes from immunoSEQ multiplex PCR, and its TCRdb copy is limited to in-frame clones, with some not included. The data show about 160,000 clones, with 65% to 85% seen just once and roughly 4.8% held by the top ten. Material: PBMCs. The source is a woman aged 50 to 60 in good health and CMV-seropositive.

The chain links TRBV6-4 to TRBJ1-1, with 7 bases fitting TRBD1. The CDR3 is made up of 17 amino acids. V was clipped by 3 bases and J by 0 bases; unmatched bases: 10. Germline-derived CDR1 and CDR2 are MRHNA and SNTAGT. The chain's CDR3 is CASSEEHRGFMNTEAFF. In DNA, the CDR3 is TGTGCCAGCAGTGAAGAACACAGGGGTTTCATGAACACTGAAGCTTTCTTT.

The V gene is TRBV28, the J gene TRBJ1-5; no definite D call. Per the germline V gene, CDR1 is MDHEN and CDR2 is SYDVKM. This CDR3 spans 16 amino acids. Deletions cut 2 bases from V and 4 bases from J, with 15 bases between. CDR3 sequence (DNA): TGTGCCAGCAGTTTAAGGCGGGCATCGGGGAATCAGCCCCAGCATTTT. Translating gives CASSLRRASGNQPQHF.

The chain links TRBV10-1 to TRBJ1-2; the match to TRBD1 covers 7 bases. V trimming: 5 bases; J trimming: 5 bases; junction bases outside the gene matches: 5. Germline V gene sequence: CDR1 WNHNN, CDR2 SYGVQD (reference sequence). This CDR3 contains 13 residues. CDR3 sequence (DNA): TGCGCCAGCAGTCAGGACAGGTTGTATGGCTACACCTTC. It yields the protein CASSQDRLYGYTF.

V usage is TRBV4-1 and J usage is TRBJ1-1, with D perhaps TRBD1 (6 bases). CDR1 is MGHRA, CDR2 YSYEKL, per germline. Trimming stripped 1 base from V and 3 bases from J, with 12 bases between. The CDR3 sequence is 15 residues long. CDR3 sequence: CASSQGRQEHTEAFF. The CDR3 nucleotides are TGCGCCAGCAGCCAAGGGAGACAGGAGCACACTGAAGCTTTCTTT.

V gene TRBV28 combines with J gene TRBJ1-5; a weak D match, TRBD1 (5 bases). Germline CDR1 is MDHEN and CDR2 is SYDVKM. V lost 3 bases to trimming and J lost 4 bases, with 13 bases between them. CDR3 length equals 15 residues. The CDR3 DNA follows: TGTGCCAGCAGTTTCCGGGACTGGGGGAATCAGCCCCAGCATTTT. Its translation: CASSFRDWGNQPQHF.

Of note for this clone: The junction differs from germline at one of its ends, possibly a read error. In DNA, the CDR3 is TGTGCCGGCTCACCACAGTATACGGGAACAGAGACCCAGTACTTC. It specifies CAGSPQYTGTETQYF. The V gene is TRBV18, the J gene TRBJ2-5; D may be TRBD2 (5 bases). CDR3 size: 15 residues. Germline CDR1 KGHSH, CDR2 LQKENI.

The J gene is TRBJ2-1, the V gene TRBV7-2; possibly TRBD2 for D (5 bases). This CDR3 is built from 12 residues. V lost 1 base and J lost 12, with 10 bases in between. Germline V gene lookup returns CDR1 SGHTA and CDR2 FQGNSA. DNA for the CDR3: TGTGCCAGCAGCTTAGGAGCGGCGAGGCAGTTCTTC. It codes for CASSLGAARQFF.

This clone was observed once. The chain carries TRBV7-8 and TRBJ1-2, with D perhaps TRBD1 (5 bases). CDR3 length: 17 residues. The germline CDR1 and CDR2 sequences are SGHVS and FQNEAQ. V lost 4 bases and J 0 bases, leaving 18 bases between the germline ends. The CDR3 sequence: CASSSEGVGDSNYGYTF. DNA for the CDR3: TGTGCCAGCAGCTCCGAGGGTGTAGGGGACTCTAACTATGGCTACACCTTC.

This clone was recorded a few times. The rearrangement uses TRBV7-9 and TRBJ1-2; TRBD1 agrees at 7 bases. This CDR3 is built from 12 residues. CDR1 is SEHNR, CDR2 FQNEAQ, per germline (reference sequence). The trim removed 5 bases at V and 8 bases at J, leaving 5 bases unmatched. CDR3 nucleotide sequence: TGTGCCAGCAGCCCGACAGGGCAAGGCTACACCTTC. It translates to CASSPTGQGYTF.

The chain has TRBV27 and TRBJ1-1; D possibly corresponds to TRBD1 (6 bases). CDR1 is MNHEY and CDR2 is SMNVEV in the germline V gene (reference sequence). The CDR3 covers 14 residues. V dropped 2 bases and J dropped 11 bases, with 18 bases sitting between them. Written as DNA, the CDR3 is TGTGCCAGCAGTTTAGAGGGCGTCGGGACACGGGCTTTCTTT. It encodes CASSLEGVGTRAFF.

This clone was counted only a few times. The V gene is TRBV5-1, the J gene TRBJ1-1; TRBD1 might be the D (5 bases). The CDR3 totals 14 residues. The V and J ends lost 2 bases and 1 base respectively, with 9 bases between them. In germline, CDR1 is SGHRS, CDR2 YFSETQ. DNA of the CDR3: TGCGCCAGCAGCTTATCAGGGTCGAACACTGAAGCTTTCTTT. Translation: CASSLSGSNTEAFF.

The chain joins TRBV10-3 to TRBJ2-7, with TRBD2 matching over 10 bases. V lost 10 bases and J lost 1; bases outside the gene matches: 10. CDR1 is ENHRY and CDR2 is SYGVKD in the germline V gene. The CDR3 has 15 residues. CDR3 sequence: CATRIERGGSYEQYF. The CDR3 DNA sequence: TGTGCCACGCGCATAGAGCGGGGGGGATCCTACGAGCAGTACTTC.

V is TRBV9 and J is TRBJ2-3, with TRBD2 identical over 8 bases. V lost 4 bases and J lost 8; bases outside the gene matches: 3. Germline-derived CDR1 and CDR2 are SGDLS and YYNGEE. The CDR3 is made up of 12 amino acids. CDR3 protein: CASSPGGVTQYF. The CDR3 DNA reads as TGTGCCAGCAGCCCCGGGGGGGTTACGCAGTATTTT.

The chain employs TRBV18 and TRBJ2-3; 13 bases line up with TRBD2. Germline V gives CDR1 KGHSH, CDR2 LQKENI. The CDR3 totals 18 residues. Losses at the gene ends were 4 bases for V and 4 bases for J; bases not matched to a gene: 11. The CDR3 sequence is CASSQGLAGSQRADTQYF. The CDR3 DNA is TGTGCCAGCTCACAGGGACTAGCGGGGAGTCAGAGGGCAGATACGCAGTATTTT. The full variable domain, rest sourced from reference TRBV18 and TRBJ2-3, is NAGVMQNPRHLVRRRGQEARLRCSPMKGHSHVYWYRQLPEEGLKFMVYLQKENIIDESGMPKERFSAEFPKEGPSILRIQQVVRGDSAAYFCASSQGLAGSQRADTQYFGPGTRLTVL.

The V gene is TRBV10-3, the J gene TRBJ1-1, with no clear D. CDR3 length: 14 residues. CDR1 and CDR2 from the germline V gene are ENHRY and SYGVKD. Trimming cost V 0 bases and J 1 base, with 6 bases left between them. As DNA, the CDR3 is TGTGCCATCAGTGAGTCGCCCAGGAACACTGAAGCTTTCTTT. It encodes CAISESPRNTEAFF.

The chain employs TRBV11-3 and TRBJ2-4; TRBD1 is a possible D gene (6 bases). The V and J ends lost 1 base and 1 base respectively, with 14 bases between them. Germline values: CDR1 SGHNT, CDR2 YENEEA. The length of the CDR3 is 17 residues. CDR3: CASSLVGAPRAKNIQYF. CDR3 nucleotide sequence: TGTGCCAGCAGCTTAGTGGGGGCACCCAGGGCCAAAAACATTCAGTACTTC. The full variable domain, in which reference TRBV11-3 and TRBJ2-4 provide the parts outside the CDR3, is EAGVVQSPRYKIIEKKQPVAFWCNPISGHNTLYWYLQNLGQGPELLIRYENEEAVDDSQLPKDRFSAERLKGVDSTLKIQPAELGDSAVYLCASSLVGAPRAKNIQYFGAGTRLSVL.

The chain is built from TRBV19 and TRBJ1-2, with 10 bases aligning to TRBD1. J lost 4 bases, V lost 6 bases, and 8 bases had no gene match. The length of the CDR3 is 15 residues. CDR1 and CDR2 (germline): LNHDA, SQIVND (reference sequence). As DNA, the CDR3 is TGTGCCAGTAGCACCCAGGGACAGGGGAGCTATGGCTACACCTTC. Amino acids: CASSTQGQGSYGYTF.

CDR3 region: CASSQGGPYQETQYF. CDR3 DNA: TGTGCCAGCAGCCAGGGAGGACCGTACCAAGAGACCCAGTACTTC. This chain uses TRBV16 with TRBJ2-5; the D gene is possibly TRBD2 (6 bases). The CDR3 length is 15 residues. Germline V gene data show CDR1 as KGHSY and CDR2 as FQNENV. The V and J ends lost 3 bases and 0 bases respectively, with 11 bases between them.

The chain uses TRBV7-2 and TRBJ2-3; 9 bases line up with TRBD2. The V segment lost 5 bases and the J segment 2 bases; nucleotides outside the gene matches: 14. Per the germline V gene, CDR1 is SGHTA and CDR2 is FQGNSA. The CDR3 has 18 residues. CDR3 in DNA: TGTGCCAGCAGCAACCCCTCGGGCGGGGGGGTCGCCACAGATACGCAGTATTTT. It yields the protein CASSNPSGGGVATDTQYF.

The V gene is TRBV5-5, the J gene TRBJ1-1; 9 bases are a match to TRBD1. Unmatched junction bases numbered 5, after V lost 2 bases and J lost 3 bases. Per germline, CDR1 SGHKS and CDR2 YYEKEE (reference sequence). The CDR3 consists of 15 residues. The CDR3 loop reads CASSFLGQGYTEAFF. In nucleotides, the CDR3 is TGTGCCAGCAGCTTCCTAGGACAGGGGTACACTGAAGCTTTCTTT.

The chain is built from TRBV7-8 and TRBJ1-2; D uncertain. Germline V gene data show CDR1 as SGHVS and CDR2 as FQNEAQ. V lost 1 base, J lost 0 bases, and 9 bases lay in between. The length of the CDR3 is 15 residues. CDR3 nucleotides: TGTGCCAGCAGCTTAGGAGGCGGTACTAACTATGGCTACACCTTC. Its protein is CASSLGGGTNYGYTF. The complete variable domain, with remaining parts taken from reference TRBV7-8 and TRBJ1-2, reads GAGVSQSPRYKVAKRGQDVALRCDPISGHVSLFWYQQALGQGPEFLTYFQNEAQLDKSGLPSDRFFAERPEGSVSTLKIQRTQQEDSAVYLCASSLGGGTNYGYTFGSGTRLTVV.

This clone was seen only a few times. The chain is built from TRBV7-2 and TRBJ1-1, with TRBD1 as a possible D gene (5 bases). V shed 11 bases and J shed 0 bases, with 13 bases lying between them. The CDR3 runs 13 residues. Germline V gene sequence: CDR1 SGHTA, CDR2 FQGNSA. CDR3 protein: CASRTGVNTEAFF. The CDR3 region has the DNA TGTGCCTCCCGTACGGGGGTGAACACTGAAGCTTTCTTT.

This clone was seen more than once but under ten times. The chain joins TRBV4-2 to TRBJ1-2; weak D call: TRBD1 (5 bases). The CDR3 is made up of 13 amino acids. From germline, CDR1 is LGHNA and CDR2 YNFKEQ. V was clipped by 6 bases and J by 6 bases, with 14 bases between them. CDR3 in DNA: TGTGCCAGCAGTCTTGACTGGGGCCATGGCTACACCTTC. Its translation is CASSLDWGHGYTF.

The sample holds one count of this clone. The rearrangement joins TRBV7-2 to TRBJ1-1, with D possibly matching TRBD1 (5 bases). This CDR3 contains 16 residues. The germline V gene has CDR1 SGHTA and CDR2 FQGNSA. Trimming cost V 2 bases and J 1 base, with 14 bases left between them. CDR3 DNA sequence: TGTGCCAGCAGCTTAAGGGGACTGGGGACGAACACTGAAGCTTTCTTT. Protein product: CASSLRGLGTNTEAFF.

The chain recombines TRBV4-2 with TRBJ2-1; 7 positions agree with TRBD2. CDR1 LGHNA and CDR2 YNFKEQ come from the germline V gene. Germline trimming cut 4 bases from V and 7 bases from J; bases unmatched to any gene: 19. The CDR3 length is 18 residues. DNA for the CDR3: TGTGCCAGCAGCCCCGCAGAGAGGAGCGGGACGCTTTCGAATGAGCAGTTCTTC. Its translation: CASSPAERSGTLSNEQFF.

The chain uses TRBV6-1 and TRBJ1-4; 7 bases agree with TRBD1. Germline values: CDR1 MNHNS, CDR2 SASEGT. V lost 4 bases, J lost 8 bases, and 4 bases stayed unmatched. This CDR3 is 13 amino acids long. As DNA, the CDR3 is TGTGCCAGCAGTGTTGACAGGGACGAAAAACTGTTTTTT. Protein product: CASSVDRDEKLFF.

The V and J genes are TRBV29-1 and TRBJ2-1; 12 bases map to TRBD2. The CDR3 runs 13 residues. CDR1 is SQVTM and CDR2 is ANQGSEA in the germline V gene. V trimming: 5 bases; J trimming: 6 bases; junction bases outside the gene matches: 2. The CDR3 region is CSVLTSGSNEQFF. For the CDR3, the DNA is TGCAGCGTTCTGACTAGCGGGAGCAATGAGCAGTTCTTC.

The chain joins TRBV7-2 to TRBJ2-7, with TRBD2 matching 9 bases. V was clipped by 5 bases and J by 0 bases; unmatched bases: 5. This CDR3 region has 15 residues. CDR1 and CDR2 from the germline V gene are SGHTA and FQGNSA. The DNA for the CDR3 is TGTGCCAGCAGCCATTTAGCGGGAGTCTCCTACGAGCAGTACTTC. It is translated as CASSHLAGVSYEQYF.

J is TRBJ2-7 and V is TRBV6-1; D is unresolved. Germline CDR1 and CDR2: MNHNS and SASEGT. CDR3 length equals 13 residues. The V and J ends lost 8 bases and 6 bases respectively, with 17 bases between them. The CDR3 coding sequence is TGTGCCAGCCAATTAAATTACGCAGTCGAGCAGTACTTC. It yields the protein CASQLNYAVEQYF.

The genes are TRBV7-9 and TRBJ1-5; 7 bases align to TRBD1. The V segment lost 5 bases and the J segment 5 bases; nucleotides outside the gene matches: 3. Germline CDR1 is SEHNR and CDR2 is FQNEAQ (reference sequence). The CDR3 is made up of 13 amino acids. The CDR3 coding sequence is TGTGCCAGCAGCGCGACAGGGCATCAGCCCCAGCATTTT. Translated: CASSATGHQPQHF.